Below, one T cell receptor (beta chain) is given with its context. Its antigen is unidentified. Sequencing was performed with immunoSEQ multiplex PCR; in TCRdb, only in-frame clones are kept and a portion is missing. Of approximately 88,000 clones detected, around 77% appear once; the ten largest clones hold over 6.5%. This CDR3 has 16 amino acids. The germline V gene encodes CDR1 SEHNR and CDR2 FQNEAQ (reference sequence). Trimming shortened V by 3 bases and J by 0 bases, and 15 bases separated the two germline ends. The sample comes from a study of a mutant IDH1 vaccine in newly diagnosed glioma. The wider study: Treated patients showed a male proportion of around 60%, a female proportion of about 38%, and a mean age of around 40 years.

Time point noted: baseline, week 1 (first vaccination visit). Treatment in this sample: pre-vaccination baseline after standard-of-care therapy. New WHO grade 3 or 4 IDH1-mutant, ATRX-lost astrocytomas were present in all donors. Notes on the study in general: Alterations occurring in top peripheral T cell clonotypes seemed unrelated to pseudoprogression. There were vaccine-induced immune responses in roughly 92% of the patients.

V usage is TRBV7-9 and J usage is TRBJ2-7, with D possibly matching TRBD2 (6 bases). The sample in question was PBMCs, obtained from a glioma patient treated with radiotherapy, temozolomide or both. The sequence came from a man aged 40-50 years with glioma. Here the CDR3 DNA reads TGTGCCAGCAGCTTCAGACCTCCGGACTACTCCTACGAGCAGTACTTC. Translation gives CASSFRPPDYSYEQYF.